The rows below give T cell receptor beta chains drawn from one sample of a study of shared clonotypes between healthy human individuals. Some clones are missing from TCRdb's copy, which holds only in-frame ones; the method was immunoSEQ multiplex PCR. Of 740,000 or so clones listed, about three quarters are singletons. The sequenced material came from memory CD4+ T cells sorted from blood. The receptors originated from a woman aged 30 to 39 in good health. CDR3s include the opening cysteine and the closing phenylalanine or tryptophan. Each record gives: D gene, clone size, V gene, J gene, CDR3 protein, CDR3 DNA. D genes are given only for firm matches. Size is stated for part of the rows, as once, few or many counts, or as a class when the clone is expanded.

D gene: NA
clone size: NA
V gene: TRBV7-2
J gene: TRBJ1-5
CDR3 protein: CASSKGYSNQPQHF
CDR3 DNA: TGTGCCAGCAGCAAGGGTTATAGCAATCAGCCCCAGCATTTT

D gene: TRBD2
clone size: few
V gene: TRBV7-9
J gene: TRBJ2-5
CDR3 protein: CASLRSLAGVETQYF
CDR3 DNA: TGTGCCAGCCTGCGTTCACTAGCGGGGGTGGAGACCCAGTACTTC

D gene: TRBD2
clone size: NA
V gene: TRBV7-3
J gene: TRBJ2-3
CDR3 protein: CASSLGGRDTQYF
CDR3 DNA: TGTGCCAGCAGCTTAGGCGGGAGGGATACGCAGTATTTT

D gene: NA
clone size: NA
V gene: TRBV9
J gene: TRBJ2-3
CDR3 protein: CASSVGLPDTQYF
CDR3 DNA: TGTGCCAGCAGCGTAGGGCTACCAGATACGCAGTATTTT

D gene: TRBD1
clone size: NA
V gene: TRBV7-9
J gene: TRBJ1-2
CDR3 protein: CASGQTGNYGYTF
CDR3 DNA: TGTGCCAGCGGACAGACAGGGAACTATGGCTACACCTTC

D gene: NA
clone size: NA
V gene: TRBV19
J gene: TRBJ1-4
CDR3 protein: CASSMGGFNEKLFF
CDR3 DNA: TGTGCCAGTAGTATGGGAGGTTTTAATGAAAAACTGTTTTTT

D gene: TRBD1
clone size: few
V gene: TRBV19
J gene: TRBJ2-6
CDR3 protein: CASSIGQGASGANVLTF
CDR3 DNA: TGTGCCAGTAGTATCGGACAGGGGGCAAGTGGGGCCAACGTCCTGACTTTC

D gene: NA
clone size: NA
V gene: TRBV19
J gene: TRBJ1-1
CDR3 protein: CASSSVNWNTEAFF
CDR3 DNA: TGTGCCAGTAGTTCGGTCAATTGGAACACTGAAGCTTTCTTT

D gene: TRBD1
clone size: NA
V gene: TRBV25-1
J gene: TRBJ2-7
CDR3 protein: CASIGTGLYEQYF
CDR3 DNA: TGTGCCAGCATCGGGACAGGCCTTTACGAGCAGTACTTC

D gene: NA
clone size: NA
V gene: TRBV19
J gene: TRBJ2-7
CDR3 protein: CASSMGGRTYEQYF
CDR3 DNA: TGTGCCAGTAGTATGGGGGGGCGCACCTACGAGCAGTACTTC

D gene: NA
clone size: NA
V gene: TRBV28
J gene: TRBJ1-4
CDR3 protein: CASGRRGRTNEKLFF
CDR3 DNA: TGTGCCAGCGGACGTAGGGGGAGAACTAATGAAAAACTGTTTTTT

D gene: NA
clone size: NA
V gene: TRBV28
J gene: TRBJ1-5
CDR3 protein: CASSLEGQPQHF
CDR3 DNA: TGTGCCAGCAGTTTAGAGGGCCAGCCCCAGCATTTT

D gene: NA
clone size: NA
V gene: TRBV6-1
J gene: TRBJ1-5
CDR3 protein: CASRATAGQPQHF
CDR3 DNA: TGTGCCAGCAGGGCTACGGCGGGTCAGCCCCAGCATTTT

D gene: NA
clone size: few
V gene: TRBV7-9
J gene: TRBJ2-5
CDR3 protein: CASSLASRETQYF
CDR3 DNA: TGTGCCAGCAGCTTAGCCTCCCGGGAGACCCAGTACTTC

D gene: TRBD1
clone size: NA
V gene: TRBV7-8
J gene: TRBJ1-5
CDR3 protein: CASSPGTGSPQHF
CDR3 DNA: TGTGCCAGCAGCCCCGGGACAGGGTCGCCCCAGCATTTT

D gene: NA
clone size: once
V gene: TRBV5-1
J gene: TRBJ2-7
CDR3 protein: CASSGAFNDEQYF
CDR3 DNA: TGCGCCTCTTCCGGGGCCTTTAACGACGAGCAGTACTTC

D gene: TRBD2
clone size: NA
V gene: TRBV5-1
J gene: TRBJ2-7
CDR3 protein: CASSGLAGREQYF
CDR3 DNA: TGCGCCAGCAGCGGACTAGCGGGAAGGGAGCAGTACTTC

D gene: NA
clone size: NA
V gene: TRBV7-2
J gene: TRBJ2-1
CDR3 protein: CASSFLGNEQFF
CDR3 DNA: TGTGCCAGCAGCTTCCTAGGGAATGAGCAGTTCTTC

D gene: TRBD2
clone size: NA
V gene: TRBV15
J gene: TRBJ2-7
CDR3 protein: CATRPSGASYEQYF
CDR3 DNA: TGTGCCACTAGACCTAGCGGGGCTTCCTACGAGCAGTACTTC

D gene: TRBD2
clone size: few
V gene: TRBV2
J gene: TRBJ2-1
CDR3 protein: CASSELAGGAGNEQFF
CDR3 DNA: TGTGCCAGCAGTGAACTAGCGGGAGGAGCGGGGAATGAGCAGTTCTTC

D gene: TRBD2
clone size: medium-sized
V gene: TRBV5-1
J gene: TRBJ2-3
CDR3 protein: CASSVAGQFTDTQYF
CDR3 DNA: TGCGCCAGCAGCGTAGCGGGGCAGTTCACAGATACGCAGTATTTT

D gene: NA
clone size: NA
V gene: TRBV27
J gene: TRBJ1-1
CDR3 protein: CASSYFRESTEAFF
CDR3 DNA: TGTGCCAGCAGTTACTTCAGGGAGAGCACTGAAGCTTTCTTT

D gene: TRBD2
clone size: few
V gene: TRBV11-2
J gene: TRBJ2-1
CDR3 protein: CASSFRFRGGSYNEQFF
CDR3 DNA: TGTGCCAGCAGCTTTCGGTTTAGGGGCGGGAGTTACAATGAGCAGTTCTTC

D gene: NA
clone size: NA
V gene: TRBV25-1
J gene: TRBJ2-3
CDR3 protein: CASSSVADTQYF
CDR3 DNA: TGTGCCAGCAGCAGTGTGGCAGATACGCAGTATTTT

D gene: TRBD2
clone size: NA
V gene: TRBV5-1
J gene: TRBJ2-2
CDR3 protein: CASSLMTSGNTGELFF
CDR3 DNA: TGCGCCAGCAGCTTGATGACTAGCGGGAATACCGGGGAGCTGTTTTTT

D gene: NA
clone size: NA
V gene: TRBV5-1
J gene: TRBJ2-3
CDR3 protein: CASSLAGARTDTQYF
CDR3 DNA: TGCGCCAGCAGCTTGGCTGGGGCGCGGACAGATACGCAGTATTTT

D gene: NA
clone size: NA
V gene: TRBV5-5
J gene: TRBJ2-3
CDR3 protein: CASSQDSRTDTQYF
CDR3 DNA: TGTGCCAGCAGTCAAGACAGTCGCACAGATACGCAGTATTTT

D gene: NA
clone size: NA
V gene: TRBV19
J gene: TRBJ2-2
CDR3 protein: CASSIERRRAGELFF
CDR3 DNA: TGTGCCAGTAGTATAGAGAGGCGGAGAGCCGGGGAGCTGTTTTTT

D gene: NA
clone size: NA
V gene: TRBV2
J gene: TRBJ1-5
CDR3 protein: CASLADDNQPQHF
CDR3 DNA: TGTGCCAGCTTGGCGGATGACAATCAGCCCCAGCATTTT

D gene: NA
clone size: NA
V gene: TRBV5-1
J gene: TRBJ2-2
CDR3 protein: CASSITGMNTGELFF
CDR3 DNA: TGCGCCAGCAGCATTACAGGGATGAACACCGGGGAGCTGTTTTTT

D gene: NA
clone size: NA
V gene: TRBV11-2
J gene: TRBJ2-7
CDR3 protein: CASNLATNSYEQYF
CDR3 DNA: TGTGCCAGCAACCTCGCGACTAACTCCTACGAGCAGTACTTC

D gene: TRBD2
clone size: NA
V gene: TRBV18
J gene: TRBJ2-3
CDR3 protein: CASSPASGRVTDTQYF
CDR3 DNA: TGTGCCAGCTCGCCAGCTAGCGGGAGGGTTACAGATACGCAGTATTTT

D gene: NA
clone size: NA
V gene: TRBV29-1
J gene: TRBJ1-2
CDR3 protein: CSVGGAGGYTF
CDR3 DNA: TGCAGCGTTGGGGGCGCTGGGGGCTACACCTTC

D gene: TRBD1
clone size: NA
V gene: TRBV29-1
J gene: TRBJ2-3
CDR3 protein: CSVADRAWADTQYF
CDR3 DNA: TGCAGCGTTGCTGACAGGGCTTGGGCAGATACGCAGTATTTT

D gene: TRBD2
clone size: many
V gene: TRBV2
J gene: TRBJ2-7
CDR3 protein: CASSLGTSGTHEQYF
CDR3 DNA: TGTGCCAGCAGCCTCGGGACTAGCGGGACCCACGAGCAGTACTTC

D gene: TRBD1
clone size: NA
V gene: TRBV19
J gene: TRBJ2-6
CDR3 protein: CASSIQGALSGANVLTF
CDR3 DNA: TGTGCCAGTAGTATTCAGGGGGCGCTATCTGGGGCCAACGTCCTGACTTTC

D gene: NA
clone size: NA
V gene: TRBV18
J gene: TRBJ1-1
CDR3 protein: CASSPREQGANTEAFF
CDR3 DNA: TGTGCCAGCTCACCACGGGAACAGGGTGCGAACACTGAAGCTTTCTTT

D gene: NA
clone size: few
V gene: TRBV28
J gene: TRBJ2-2
CDR3 protein: CAGETGNTGELFF
CDR3 DNA: TGTGCCGGAGAGACAGGGAACACCGGGGAGCTGTTTTTT

D gene: TRBD2
clone size: NA
V gene: TRBV7-3
J gene: TRBJ2-5
CDR3 protein: CASSLLRGSVETQYF
CDR3 DNA: TGTGCCAGCAGCTTGCTTCGCGGGAGTGTGGAGACCCAGTACTTC

D gene: NA
clone size: once
V gene: TRBV4-1
J gene: TRBJ1-4
CDR3 protein: CASSQVPPPIMSTNEKLFF
CDR3 DNA: TGCGCCAGCAGCCAAGTACCACCGCCGATTATGTCAACTAATGAAAAACTGTTTTTT

D gene: TRBD2
clone size: NA
V gene: TRBV6-4
J gene: TRBJ2-3
CDR3 protein: CASSDNVGGNTDTQYF
CDR3 DNA: TGTGCCAGCAGTGACAACGTGGGAGGGAACACAGATACGCAGTATTTT

D gene: TRBD1
clone size: few
V gene: TRBV5-1
J gene: TRBJ2-7
CDR3 protein: CASSKGQGSYEQYF
CDR3 DNA: TGCGCCAGCAGCAAAGGACAGGGATCCTACGAGCAGTACTTC

D gene: TRBD1
clone size: few
V gene: TRBV29-1
J gene: TRBJ2-1
CDR3 protein: CSAAEGTGGTIGQFF
CDR3 DNA: TGCAGCGCCGCCGAAGGGACAGGGGGGACAATTGGGCAGTTCTTC

D gene: NA
clone size: NA
V gene: TRBV9
J gene: TRBJ2-2
CDR3 protein: CASSVSGPRGFDTGELFF
CDR3 DNA: TGTGCCAGCAGCGTATCGGGCCCCCGGGGTTTCGACACCGGGGAGCTGTTTTTT

D gene: TRBD1
clone size: NA
V gene: TRBV13
J gene: TRBJ1-4
CDR3 protein: CASSKGANWNNEKLFF
CDR3 DNA: TGTGCCAGCAGCAAGGGGGCCAACTGGAATAATGAAAAACTGTTTTTT

D gene: TRBD2
clone size: NA
V gene: TRBV10-2
J gene: TRBJ2-1
CDR3 protein: CASSSGTSNNEQFF
CDR3 DNA: TGCGCCAGCAGTTCCGGGACTAGCAACAATGAGCAGTTCTTC

D gene: NA
clone size: NA
V gene: TRBV7-6
J gene: TRBJ1-1
CDR3 protein: CASSLRGAQNTEAFF
CDR3 DNA: TGTGCCAGCAGCCTCCGGGGGGCCCAAAACACTGAAGCTTTCTTT

D gene: NA
clone size: once
V gene: TRBV9
J gene: TRBJ1-4
CDR3 protein: CASSLEGGPNEKLFF
CDR3 DNA: TGTGCCAGCAGCCTGGAGGGGGGACCGAATGAAAAACTGTTTTTT

D gene: TRBD1
clone size: few
V gene: TRBV2
J gene: TRBJ1-3
CDR3 protein: CASSLMIGDSVF
CDR3 DNA: TGTGCCAGCAGCTTAATGATTGGGGACAGCGTATTT

D gene: NA
clone size: NA
V gene: TRBV11-2
J gene: TRBJ2-7
CDR3 protein: CASSPHHEQYF
CDR3 DNA: TGTGCCAGCAGCCCCCACCACGAGCAGTACTTC

D gene: TRBD1
clone size: NA
V gene: TRBV2
J gene: TRBJ2-2
CDR3 protein: CASSWDRTNTGELFF
CDR3 DNA: TGTGCCAGCAGCTGGGACAGGACTAACACCGGGGAGCTGTTTTTT

D gene: NA
clone size: NA
V gene: TRBV9
J gene: TRBJ2-1
CDR3 protein: CASSVVPVGEQFF
CDR3 DNA: TGTGCCAGCAGCGTAGTTCCCGTGGGTGAGCAGTTCTTC

D gene: NA
clone size: NA
V gene: TRBV4-1
J gene: TRBJ1-2
CDR3 protein: CASSPGVGRGNYGYTF
CDR3 DNA: TGCGCCAGCAGCCCAGGGGTTGGGCGGGGTAACTATGGCTACACCTTC

D gene: TRBD2
clone size: NA
V gene: TRBV14
J gene: TRBJ2-1
CDR3 protein: CASSKSSGGSLYNEQFF
CDR3 DNA: TGTGCCAGCAGCAAAAGTAGCGGGGGATCTTTATACAATGAGCAGTTCTTC

D gene: TRBD2
clone size: NA
V gene: TRBV11-2
J gene: TRBJ2-2
CDR3 protein: CASRTLSGRGNTGELFF
CDR3 DNA: TGTGCCAGCAGAACTCTTAGCGGGAGAGGGAACACCGGGGAGCTGTTTTTT

D gene: TRBD2
clone size: NA
V gene: TRBV28
J gene: TRBJ2-7
CDR3 protein: CASSKPGLATNEQYF
CDR3 DNA: TGTGCCAGCAGTAAACCGGGACTAGCGACAAACGAGCAGTACTTC

D gene: NA
clone size: NA
V gene: TRBV28
J gene: TRBJ2-5
CDR3 protein: CANSLSGGAETQYF
CDR3 DNA: TGTGCCAACAGTTTATCTGGGGGGGCGGAGACCCAGTACTTC

D gene: TRBD1
clone size: NA
V gene: TRBV7-8
J gene: TRBJ2-7
CDR3 protein: CASSFTGVSYEQYF
CDR3 DNA: TGTGCCAGCAGTTTTACAGGGGTCTCCTACGAGCAGTACTTC

D gene: NA
clone size: NA
V gene: TRBV5-6
J gene: TRBJ2-3
CDR3 protein: CASRTGTSTDTQYF
CDR3 DNA: TGTGCCAGCAGAACCGGGACTAGCACAGATACGCAGTATTTT

D gene: NA
clone size: few
V gene: TRBV9
J gene: TRBJ2-3
CDR3 protein: CASSVSTDTQYF
CDR3 DNA: TGTGCCAGCAGCGTCTCCACAGATACGCAGTATTTT